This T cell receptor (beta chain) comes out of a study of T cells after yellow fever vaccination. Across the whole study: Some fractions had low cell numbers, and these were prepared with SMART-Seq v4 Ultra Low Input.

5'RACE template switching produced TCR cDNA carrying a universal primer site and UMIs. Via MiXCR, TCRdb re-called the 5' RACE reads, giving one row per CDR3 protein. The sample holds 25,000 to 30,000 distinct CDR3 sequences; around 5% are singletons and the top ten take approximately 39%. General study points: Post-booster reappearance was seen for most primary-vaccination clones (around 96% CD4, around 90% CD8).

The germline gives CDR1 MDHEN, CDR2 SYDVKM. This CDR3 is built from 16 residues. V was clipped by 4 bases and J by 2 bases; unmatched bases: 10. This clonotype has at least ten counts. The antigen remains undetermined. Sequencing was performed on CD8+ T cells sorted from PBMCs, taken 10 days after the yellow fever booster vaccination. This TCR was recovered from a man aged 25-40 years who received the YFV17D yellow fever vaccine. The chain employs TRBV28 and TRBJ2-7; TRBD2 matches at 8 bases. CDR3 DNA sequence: TGTGCCAGCAGTTCCCACCGACTAGCGAGGCCCTACGAGCAGTACTTC. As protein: CASSSHRLARPYEQYF.